A single sample gave rise to the 19 T cell receptor beta chains below, sequenced in a study of immune evolution from preneoplasia to lung adenocarcinoma. TCRdb's copy holds only in-frame clones and misses some; the assay was immunoSEQ multiplex PCR. The table lists about 10,000 clones, around 90% of them singletons. Material for sequencing was FFPE invasive lung adenocarcinoma tissue. Receptors originate from a person between 65 and 79 years old with invasive lung adenocarcinoma.

This clone was recorded once. The chain joins TRBV2 to TRBJ1-2; D perhaps matches TRBD1 (5 bases). Germline lookup yields CDR1 SNHLY and CDR2 FYNNEI. V shed 2 bases and J shed 8 bases, with 6 bases lying between them. CDR3 length equals 11 residues. The CDR3 bases are TGTGCCAGCAGTGAACGGGGGGGCTACACCTTC. It codes for CASSERGGYTF. The full variable domain, completed using reference TRBV2 and TRBJ1-2, is EPEVTQTPSHQVTQMGQEVILRCVPISNHLYFYWYRQILGQKVEFLVSFYNNEISEKSEIFDDQFSVERPDGSNFTLKIRSTKLEDSAMYFCASSERGGYTFGSGTRLTVV.

The chain links TRBV5-1 to TRBJ2-7; 12 bases are a match to TRBD2. The CDR3 spans 15 residues. V was clipped by 0 bases and J by 6 bases; unmatched bases: 4. Looked up from germline, CDR1 is SGHRS and CDR2 is YFSETQ. CDR3 nucleotides: TGCGCCAGCAGCTTGGTGGCTAGCGGGGGGGTCGAGCAGTACTTC. The encoded protein is CASSLVASGGVEQYF.

The chain carries TRBV28 and TRBJ1-2, with D uncertain. The V gene's germline CDR1 is MDHEN and CDR2 SYDVKM. V lost 10 bases, J lost 4 bases, and 16 bases lay in between. This CDR3 has 13 residues. The CDR3: CAIQPPGSYGYTF. In DNA, the CDR3 is TGTGCCATCCAACCGCCAGGCAGCTATGGCTACACCTTC.

The chain recombines TRBV5-1 with TRBJ1-2; D unclear. This CDR3 is built from 14 residues. The ends were cut back, 1 base at V and 6 bases at J, with 13 bases in the middle. Germline CDR1 SGHRS, CDR2 YFSETQ. The DNA of the CDR3 is TGCGCCAGCAGCTTGCGGGCGGAGGAGGATGGCTACACCTTC. Its protein product is CASSLRAEEDGYTF.

The V call is TRBV27, the J call TRBJ1-1; 9 positions match TRBD1. Germline assignment: CDR1 MNHEY and CDR2 SMNVEV (reference sequence). The J segment lost 2 bases and the V segment lost 4 bases, leaving 8 bases of the junction unmatched. The CDR3 has 16 amino acids. The CDR3 region has the DNA TGTGCCAGCAGTTATGGGCCGGGACAGGGAAACACTGAAGCTTTCTTT. Translated, it gives CASSYGPGQGNTEAFF.

This clone appeared once. The chain joins TRBV10-3 to TRBJ2-5; D not certain. V lost 4 bases, J lost 3 bases, and 12 bases lay in between. This CDR3 region has 14 residues. Per the germline V gene, CDR1 is ENHRY and CDR2 is SYGVKD. CDR3 sequence reads: CAISVSDSEETQYF. The CDR3 DNA sequence: TGTGCCATCAGTGTGAGCGACTCCGAAGAGACCCAGTACTTC.

The chain carries TRBV5-3 and TRBJ2-3, with 7 bases matching TRBD2. TRBV5-3 is known as an ORF, though its function is uncertain. The V segment lost 3 bases and the J segment 1 base; nucleotides outside the gene matches: 11. The CDR3 runs to 17 residues. In DNA, the CDR3 is TGTGCCAGAAGCTGCAGTTTGGGGGAGGGTGGCACAGATACGCAGTATTTT. Translation: CARSCSLGEGGTDTQYF.

The rearrangement joins TRBV7-9 to TRBJ2-5, with 8 nucleotides matching TRBD1. The CDR3 is made up of 16 amino acids. The V gene's germline CDR1 is SEHNR and CDR2 FQNEAQ (reference sequence). V lost 1 base and J lost 3; bases outside the gene matches: 7. As DNA, the CDR3 is TGTGCCAGCAGCTTAGGTGTGGGACAGGCTGAAGAGACCCAGTACTTC. This translates into CASSLGVGQAEETQYF.

The chain is built from TRBV5-6 and TRBJ2-3; D possibly uses TRBD1 or TRBD2 (5 bases each). CDR3 length: 14 residues. V lost 1 base to trimming and J lost 4 bases, with 10 bases between them. The V gene's germline CDR1 is SGHDT and CDR2 YYEEEE. This CDR3 reads CASSLLLGADTQYF. CDR3 coding DNA: TGTGCCAGCAGCTTGTTGTTGGGGGCAGATACGCAGTATTTT.

The chain links TRBV29-1 to TRBJ1-1; D uncertain. The CDR3 length is 15 residues. Germline lookup yields CDR1 SQVTM and CDR2 ANQGSEA. V was shortened by 6 bases and J by 0 bases, with 17 bases between the two germline ends. The CDR3 is CSVSGLLSVNTEAFF. The CDR3 bases are TGCAGCGTAAGCGGACTCCTCTCCGTGAACACTGAAGCTTTCTTT. The full variable domain, completed using reference TRBV29-1 and TRBJ1-1, is SAVISQKPSRDICQRGTSLTIQCQVDSQVTMMFWYRQQPGQSLTLIATANQGSEATYESGFVIDKFPISRPNLTFSTLTVSNMSPEDSSIYLCSVSGLLSVNTEAFFGQGTRLTVV.

The sample holds one count of this clone. The chain employs TRBV9 and TRBJ1-2, with TRBD1 as a possible D gene (6 bases). The CDR3 runs 16 residues. The V end lost 4 bases, the J end lost 1 base, and 17 bases lay between the germline ends. Germline-derived CDR1 and CDR2 are SGDLS and YYNGEE. CDR3 DNA sequence: TGTGCCAGCAGCCTTTTCGACAGGCCGAGTAACTATGGCTACACCTTC. Amino acids: CASSLFDRPSNYGYTF. Looking up the rest from reference TRBV9 and TRBJ1-2 gives the full variable domain: DSGVTQTPKHLITATGQRVTLRCSPRSGDLSVYWYQQSLDQGLQFLIQYYNGEERAKGNILERFSAQQFPDLHSELNLSSLELGDSALYFCASSLFDRPSNYGYTFGSGTRLTVV.

This chain joins TRBV18 and TRBJ2-1; TRBD1 matches at 9 bases. Germline CDR1 reads KGHSH; CDR2 reads LQKENI. The CDR3 has 17 amino acids. The J segment lost 7 bases and the V segment lost 6 bases, leaving 16 bases of the junction unmatched. CDR3 coding DNA: TGTGCCAGCTCCGGAAACCCCGGGACAGGGAAGTCAAATGAGCAGTTCTTC. This codes for CASSGNPGTGKSNEQFF.

V is TRBV28 and J is TRBJ1-2; tentative D call: TRBD1 (5 bases). CDR3 size: 14 residues. CDR1 and CDR2 (germline): MDHEN, SYDVKM. V was trimmed by 2 bases and J by 4 bases, leaving 11 bases between them. This chain's CDR3 is CASSLPAQGYGYTF. As DNA, the CDR3 is TGTGCCAGCAGTTTACCGGCGCAGGGCTATGGCTACACCTTC.

This clone has only one observation. The CDR3 spells CASSSGGAEETQYF. The DNA of the CDR3 is TGTGCCAGCAGTTCCGGGGGGGCTGAAGAGACCCAGTACTTC. The chain joins TRBV6-1 to TRBJ2-5; 8 bases match TRBD2. V lost 5 bases, J lost 3 bases, and 5 bases stayed unmatched. There are 14 residues in the CDR3. The germline CDR1 and CDR2 sequences are MNHNS and SASEGT.

The chain combines TRBV7-9 with TRBJ2-3; 8 bases are a match to TRBD2. The length of the CDR3 is 18 residues. The germline CDR1 and CDR2 sequences are SEHNR and FQNEAQ (reference sequence). V was clipped by 5 bases and J by 3 bases; unmatched bases: 16. In DNA form, the CDR3 reads TGTGCCAGCAGCCTGAACTTTCGAGCGGGAGAGGGGACAGATACGCAGTATTTT. As protein: CASSLNFRAGEGTDTQYF.

The gene calls are TRBV11-2 and TRBJ1-1, with TRBD1 matching over 9 bases. The CDR3 extends over 14 amino acids. CDR1 and CDR2 from the germline V gene are SGHAT and FQNNGV. The V gene end was trimmed by 3 bases and the J gene end by 5 bases; junction bases not matched to a gene: 4. This chain's CDR3 is CASSFGTGLTEAFF. The CDR3 nucleotides are TGTGCCAGCAGCTTCGGGACAGGGTTGACTGAAGCTTTCTTT.

V is TRBV30 and J is TRBJ1-2; perhaps TRBD1 as D (5 bases). Per germline, CDR1 GTSNPN and CDR2 SVGIG (reference sequence). CDR3 length: 14 residues. The V gene lost 0 bases and the J gene lost 4 bases, with 12 bases spanning the gap. CDR3: CAWSVRQGGYGYTF. CDR3 DNA: TGTGCCTGGAGTGTACGGCAGGGAGGCTATGGCTACACCTTC.

This sequence joins TRBV6-6 and TRBJ2-6, with D tentatively TRBD2 (5 bases). Between the trimmed V and J ends, which lost 3 bases and 0 bases, there was a span of 9 bases. The CDR3 has 16 amino acids. Germline loops: CDR1 MNHNY, CDR2 SVGAGI (reference sequence). CDR3 loop: CASSYVRDSGANVLTF. CDR3 DNA sequence: TGTGCCAGCAGTTATGTACGGGACTCTGGGGCCAACGTCCTGACTTTC.

The chain is built from TRBV5-1 and TRBJ2-3, with a tentative D call TRBD2 (5 bases). CDR3 length: 14 residues. V was clipped by 4 bases and J by 3 bases, with 12 bases between them. The V gene's germline CDR1 is SGHRS and CDR2 YFSETQ. The chain's CDR3 is CASSDLRGTDTQYF. The CDR3 coding sequence is TGCGCCAGCAGCGATCTTCGCGGGACAGATACGCAGTATTTT.